A single sample is the source of the 27 T cell receptor beta chains below, sequenced in a study of blood T cell repertoires in COVID-19. TCRdb keeps only in-frame clones here, not all; method: immunoSEQ multiplex PCR. Among about 74,000 clones, approximately 90% were seen once, and the ten largest hold around 2.7%. The specimen sequenced was peripheral blood. These receptors all come from a man between 65 and 85 years old with active or convalescent COVID-19.

V is TRBV7-9 and J is TRBJ2-7; 9 bases are a match to TRBD2. The germline V gene has CDR1 SEHNR and CDR2 FQNEAQ (reference sequence). V dropped 5 bases and J dropped 3; count of bases not matched to a gene: 8. This CDR3 is 15 amino acids long. The chain's CDR3 is CASSLTGTSHYEQYF. In DNA, the CDR3 is TGTGCCAGCAGCCTAACCGGGACTAGCCACTACGAGCAGTACTTC.

This clone has just a few counts. The chain is built from TRBV18 and TRBJ1-2, with 10 bases identical to TRBD1. V shed 2 bases, J shed 7 bases, and the junction held 4 bases outside the gene matches. The germline V gene encodes CDR1 KGHSH and CDR2 LQKENI. The CDR3 spans 14 residues. CDR3 residues: CASSPNDRGLGYTF. DNA for the CDR3: TGTGCCAGCTCACCAAACGACAGGGGGCTTGGCTACACCTTC.

V and J are TRBV29-1 and TRBJ1-1; D might be TRBD1 (5 bases). V gave up 8 bases and J gave up 2 bases, with 12 bases separating them. CDR3 length equals 12 residues. CDR1 SQVTM and CDR2 ANQGSEA come from the germline V gene. CDR3 sequence: CSYKGFNTEAFF. CDR3 sequence (DNA): TGCAGCTATAAGGGGTTCAACACTGAAGCTTTCTTT.

This chain uses TRBV11-2 with TRBJ1-1; possibly TRBD1 for D (5 bases). CDR3 length equals 14 residues. The V and J ends lost 4 bases and 1 base respectively, with 10 bases between them. CDR1 and CDR2 (germline): SGHAT, FQNNGV. The CDR3 reads CASSSPRGNTEAFF. In nucleotides, the CDR3 is TGTGCCAGCAGCTCACCAAGGGGGAACACTGAAGCTTTCTTT.

This clone appeared once. The rearrangement joins TRBV29-1 to TRBJ1-5, with a weak D call TRBD1 (5 bases). Germline V gene sequence: CDR1 SQVTM, CDR2 ANQGSEA. V gave up 4 bases and J gave up 4 bases, with 11 bases separating them. The CDR3 consists of 13 residues. CDR3 coding DNA: TGCAGCGTTGCTTTCCAGGGTAATCAGCCCCAGCATTTT. It encodes CSVAFQGNQPQHF.

The rearrangement joins TRBV7-6 to TRBJ2-3, with TRBD1 matching over 7 bases. Trimming cost V 5 bases and J 6 bases; bases outside gene matches: 8. Germline-derived CDR1 and CDR2 are SGHVS and FNYEAQ. The CDR3 sequence is 14 residues long. This CDR3 reads CASSQGGRGDTQYF. CDR3 nucleotides: TGTGCCAGCAGCCAAGGGGGCCGGGGTGATACGCAGTATTTT. The variable domain in full, completed from reference TRBV7-6 and TRBJ2-3, reads GAGVSQSPRYKVTKRGQDVALRCDPISGHVSLYWYRQALGQGPEFLTYFNYEAQQDKSGLPNDRFSAERPEGSISTLTIQRTEQRDSAMYRCASSQGGRGDTQYFGPGTRLTVL.

The chain recombines TRBV6-5 with TRBJ2-1; 9 bases fit TRBD2. V gave up 6 bases and J gave up 4 bases; unmatched junction bases: 7. Germline V gene lookup returns CDR1 MNHEY and CDR2 SVGAGI. The CDR3 totals 15 residues. CDR3 sequence (DNA): TGTGCCAGCAGGGCCAGCGGGGGGCCATACAATGAGCAGTTCTTC. As protein: CASRASGGPYNEQFF.

The V call is TRBV11-2, the J call TRBJ2-7; TRBD1 might be the D (6 bases). Trimming cost V 4 bases and J 1 base, with 17 bases left between them. This CDR3 spans 16 amino acids. In germline, CDR1 is SGHAT, CDR2 FQNNGV. The CDR3 region is CASSSTPGQISYEQYF. Written as DNA, the CDR3 is TGTGCCAGCAGCTCAACCCCCGGACAGATTTCCTACGAGCAGTACTTC. The whole variable domain, remainder taken from reference TRBV11-2 and TRBJ2-7, is EAGVAQSPRYKIIEKRQSVAFWCNPISGHATLYWYQQILGQGPKLLIQFQNNGVVDDSQLPKDRFSAERLKGVDSTLKIQPAKLEDSAVYLCASSSTPGQISYEQYFGPGTRLTVT.

The CDR3 protein is CASSDYGSSYNEQFF. CDR3 bases: TGCGCCAGCAGTGATTATGGGAGCTCCTACAATGAGCAGTTCTTC. The chain uses TRBV10-2 and TRBJ2-1; D is possibly TRBD2 (5 bases). Germline CDR1 is WSHSY and CDR2 is SAAADI. The CDR3 has 15 amino acids. Between the trimmed V and J ends, which lost 3 bases and 0 bases, there was a span of 9 bases.

V usage is TRBV7-8 and J usage is TRBJ1-1; TRBD1 agrees at 8 bases. CDR3 length: 16 amino acids. Germline V gene sequence: CDR1 SGHVS, CDR2 FQNEAQ. V was pared by 1 base and J by 4 bases, with 8 bases of the junction left unmatched. CDR3 sequence reads: CASSLGGRGQLTEAFF. DNA for the CDR3: TGTGCCAGCAGCTTAGGTGGCAGGGGGCAGCTCACTGAAGCTTTCTTT.

J is TRBJ1-4 and V is TRBV19, with 7 bases that match TRBD1. With V trimmed by 5 bases and J by 16 bases, 10 bases remained unmatched. In germline, CDR1 is LNHDA, CDR2 SQIVND (reference sequence). CDR3 length: 12 amino acids. The CDR3 spells CASSVKGALWFF. The CDR3 DNA sequence: TGTGCCAGTAGTGTCAAGGGGGCGCTTTGGTTTTTT. The full variable domain, with the rest looked up from reference TRBV19 and TRBJ1-4, is DGGITQSPKYLFRKEGQNVTLSCEQNLNHDAMYWYRQDPGQGLRLIYYSQIVNDFQKGDIAEGYSVSREKKESFPLTVTSAQKNPTAFYLCASSVKGALWFFGSGTQLSVL.

The chain couples TRBV5-1 to TRBJ2-5; 8 positions agree with TRBD1. The trim removed 0 bases at V and 5 bases at J, leaving 9 bases unmatched. The CDR3 spans 16 residues. The V gene's germline CDR1 is SGHRS and CDR2 YFSETQ. CDR3 sequence (DNA): TGCGCCAGCAGCTTGGCCAGGGGGCCGTATCTGGAGACCCAGTACTTC. This encodes CASSLARGPYLETQYF.

This chain joins TRBV2 and TRBJ1-1, with 7 bases lining up with TRBD1. Germline V lookup: CDR1 SNHLY, CDR2 FYNNEI. Trimming removed 6 bases from V and 0 bases from J; junction bases left unmatched: 4. The CDR3 runs 14 residues. The CDR3 DNA reads as TGTGCCAGCAGATCACAGGGGCTGAACACTGAAGCTTTCTTT. Translating it yields CASRSQGLNTEAFF.

J is TRBJ2-5 and V is TRBV7-9; D gene uncertain. This CDR3 region has 12 residues. The V gene lost 2 bases and the J gene lost 5 bases, with 6 bases spanning the gap. Germline V lookup: CDR1 SEHNR, CDR2 FQNEAQ (reference sequence). CDR3 amino acids: CASSLNHETQYF. Written as DNA, the CDR3 is TGTGCCAGCAGCTTAAATCATGAGACCCAGTACTTC. The full variable domain, its missing parts supplied by reference TRBV7-9 and TRBJ2-5, is DTGVSQNPRHKITKRGQNVTFRCDPISEHNRLYWYRQTLGQGPEFLTYFQNEAQLEKSRLLSDRFSAERPKGSFSTLEIQRTEQGDSAMYLCASSLNHETQYFGPGTRLLVL.

This chain connects TRBV6-6 to TRBJ2-2; D is undetermined. The CDR3 covers 15 residues. V was shortened by 5 bases and J by 0 bases, with 10 bases between the two germline ends. In germline, CDR1 is MNHNY, CDR2 SVGAGI (reference sequence). Written as DNA, the CDR3 is TGTGCCAGCAGTAAAGTCAGCGCGAACACCGGGGAGCTGTTTTTT. This encodes CASSKVSANTGELFF.

The V gene is TRBV15, the J gene TRBJ1-5; D is unclear. The germline V gene encodes CDR1 LNHNV and CDR2 YYDKDF (reference sequence). V lost 1 base to trimming and J lost 7 bases, with 8 bases between them. The CDR3 covers 13 residues. CDR3 DNA: TGTGCCACCAGCAGAGGCGGAGTACAGCCCCAGCATTTT. It yields the protein CATSRGGVQPQHF.

The chain uses TRBV9 and TRBJ1-1; D not resolved. The CDR3 totals 14 residues. With 1 base removed from V and 0 bases from J, the gap between germline ends came to 7 bases. Germline V gene lookup returns CDR1 SGDLS and CDR2 YYNGEE. CDR3 sequence reads: CASSVSQLNTEAFF. CDR3 nucleotides: TGTGCCAGCAGCGTATCCCAATTGAACACTGAAGCTTTCTTT.

The chain has TRBV12-3 or TRBV12-4 and TRBJ2-7; tentative D call: TRBD2 (5 bases). This CDR3 is 11 amino acids long. V lost 4 bases and J 10 bases, leaving 11 bases between the germline ends. The CDR3, as DNA: TGTGCCAGCAGTTCAGGACGGGAACAGTACTTC. Encoded protein: CASSSGREQYF.

The rearrangement links TRBV10-2 to TRBJ2-5, with 15 bases that match TRBD2. Trimming cost V 6 bases and J 2 bases; bases outside gene matches: 4. Per germline, CDR1 WSHSY and CDR2 SAAADI. The CDR3 is made up of 16 amino acids. The CDR3 region has the DNA TGCGCCAGCAGCCGCGGACTAGCGGGGGGGCAAGAGACCCAGTACTTC. Translated, it gives CASSRGLAGGQETQYF.

This clone has just one count. This sequence joins TRBV4-1 and TRBJ1-4; TRBD1 agrees at 9 bases. Looked up from germline, CDR1 is MGHRA and CDR2 is YSYEKL. The V gene end was trimmed by 4 bases and the J gene end by 4 bases; junction bases not matched to a gene: 4. The CDR3 loop spans 15 amino acids. CDR3 residues: CASSLGTGNNEKLFF. The CDR3 nucleotides read TGCGCCAGCAGCCTCGGGACAGGGAATAATGAAAAACTGTTTTTT.

The chain combines TRBV3-1 (or the pseudogene TRBV3-2) with TRBJ2-5, with D unclear. V lost 4 bases and J 5 bases, leaving 11 bases between the germline ends. This CDR3 is built from 13 residues. Looked up from germline, CDR1 is LGHDT and CDR2 is YNNKEL (reference sequence). The CDR3 loop is CASSREVRETQYF. Written as DNA, the CDR3 is TGTGCCAGCAGCCGAGAGGTCAGGGAGACCCAGTACTTC.

This chain uses TRBV11-2 with TRBJ2-7, with a weak D call TRBD2 (6 bases). There are 14 residues in the CDR3. Per the germline V gene, CDR1 is SGHAT and CDR2 is FQNNGV. The V and J ends lost 2 bases and 2 bases respectively, with 10 bases between them. The CDR3 reads CASSLPSAAYEQYF. The DNA of the CDR3 is TGTGCCAGCAGCTTACCTAGCGCCGCCTACGAGCAGTACTTC.

This clone has a single count. The chain joins TRBV5-4 to TRBJ2-7, with TRBD1 identical over 8 bases. Germline V gene data show CDR1 as SGHNT and CDR2 as YYREEE (reference sequence). The CDR3 length is 14 residues. V lost 3 bases and J lost 6; bases outside the gene matches: 8. CDR3 loop: CASSSPGGAGEQYF. CDR3 nucleotide sequence: TGTGCCAGCAGCTCCCCAGGGGGCGCCGGCGAGCAGTACTTC.

The chain joins TRBV5-1 to TRBJ1-3; D gene unclear. The CDR3 consists of 14 residues. The germline V gene encodes CDR1 SGHRS and CDR2 YFSETQ. V was pared by 0 bases and J by 3 bases, with 7 bases between. CDR3 nucleotides: TGCGCCAGCAGCTTGGGTGACTTTGGAAACACCATATATTTT. It encodes CASSLGDFGNTIYF.

CDR3 nucleotides: TGTGCCAGCTCAGCGACCGGGACAGACACCGGGGAGCTGTTTTTT. Protein product: CASSATGTDTGELFF. The J gene is TRBJ2-2, the V gene TRBV18, with 7 nucleotides matching TRBD1. Looked up from germline, CDR1 is KGHSH and CDR2 is LQKENI. The trim removed 5 bases at V and 3 bases at J, leaving 6 bases unmatched. The CDR3 consists of 15 residues.

V and J are TRBV6-5 and TRBJ2-3; 7 nucleotides match TRBD2. Germline CDR1 and CDR2: MNHEY and SVGAGI. V gave up 5 bases and J gave up 2 bases; unmatched junction bases: 7. The CDR3 runs 15 residues. The CDR3 DNA reads TGTGCCAGCAGTCGACGCGGGGGACCCACAGATACGCAGTATTTT. As protein: CASSRRGGPTDTQYF.

The chain combines TRBV7-2 with TRBJ1-1; 10 bases are shared with TRBD1. Germline CDR1 reads SGHTA; CDR2 reads FQGNSA. CDR3 length: 20 residues. V lost 0 bases to trimming and J lost 2 bases; unmatched junction nucleotides: 15. The CDR3 reads CASSLARRNRDRGYNTEAFF. In DNA, the CDR3 is TGTGCCAGCAGCTTAGCGCGGAGGAACCGGGACAGGGGATACAACACTGAAGCTTTCTTT.